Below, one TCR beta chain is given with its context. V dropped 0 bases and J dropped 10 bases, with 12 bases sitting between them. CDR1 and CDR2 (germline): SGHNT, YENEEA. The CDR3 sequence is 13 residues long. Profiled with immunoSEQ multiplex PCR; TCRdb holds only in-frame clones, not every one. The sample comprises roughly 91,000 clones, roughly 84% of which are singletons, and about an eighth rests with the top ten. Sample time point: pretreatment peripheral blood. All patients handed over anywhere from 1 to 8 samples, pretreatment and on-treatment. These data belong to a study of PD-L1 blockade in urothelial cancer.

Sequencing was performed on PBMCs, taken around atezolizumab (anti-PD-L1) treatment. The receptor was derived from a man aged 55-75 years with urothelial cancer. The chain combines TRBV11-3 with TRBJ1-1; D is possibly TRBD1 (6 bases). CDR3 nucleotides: TGTGCCAGCAGCTTAGATCTAACAGGGCGAGCTTTCTTT. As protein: CASSLDLTGRAFF.